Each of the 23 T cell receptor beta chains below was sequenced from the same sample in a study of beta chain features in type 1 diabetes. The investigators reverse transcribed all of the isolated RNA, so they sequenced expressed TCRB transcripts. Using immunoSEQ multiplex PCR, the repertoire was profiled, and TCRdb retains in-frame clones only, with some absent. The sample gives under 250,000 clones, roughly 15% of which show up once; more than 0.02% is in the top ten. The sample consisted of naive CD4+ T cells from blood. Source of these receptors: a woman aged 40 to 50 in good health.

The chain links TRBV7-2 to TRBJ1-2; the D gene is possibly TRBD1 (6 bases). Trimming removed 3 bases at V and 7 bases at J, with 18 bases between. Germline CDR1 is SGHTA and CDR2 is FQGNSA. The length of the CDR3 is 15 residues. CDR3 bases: TGTGCCAGCAGCTTGGGGCCCGGGGGGCTGGCTGGCTACACCTTC. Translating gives CASSLGPGGLAGYTF.

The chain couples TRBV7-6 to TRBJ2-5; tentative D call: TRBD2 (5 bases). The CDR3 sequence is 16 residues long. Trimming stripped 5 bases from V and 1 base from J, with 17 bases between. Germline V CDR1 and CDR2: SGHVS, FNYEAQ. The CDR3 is CASSIGLRTLQETQYF. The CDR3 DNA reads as TGTGCCAGCAGCATAGGGCTAAGGACTCTCCAAGAGACCCAGTACTTC.

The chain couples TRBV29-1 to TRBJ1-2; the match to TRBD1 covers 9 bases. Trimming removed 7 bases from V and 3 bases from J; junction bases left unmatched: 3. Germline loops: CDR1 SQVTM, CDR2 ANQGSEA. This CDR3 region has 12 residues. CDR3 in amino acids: CSGRTGDYGYTF. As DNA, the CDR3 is TGCAGCGGACGGACAGGGGACTATGGCTACACCTTC.

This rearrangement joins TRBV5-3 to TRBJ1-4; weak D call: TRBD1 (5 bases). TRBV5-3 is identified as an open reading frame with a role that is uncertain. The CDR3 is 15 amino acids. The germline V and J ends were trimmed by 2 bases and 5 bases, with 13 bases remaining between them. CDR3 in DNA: TGTGCCAGAAGCTTTGGGGCGAAGGGAAATGAAAAACTGTTTTTT. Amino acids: CARSFGAKGNEKLFF.

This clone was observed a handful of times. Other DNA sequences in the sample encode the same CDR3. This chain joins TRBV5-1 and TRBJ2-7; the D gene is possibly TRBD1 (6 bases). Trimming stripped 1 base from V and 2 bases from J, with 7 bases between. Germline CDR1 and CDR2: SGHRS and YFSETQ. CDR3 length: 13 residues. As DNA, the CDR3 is TGCGCCAGCAGCTTGACAGGGACCTACGAGCAGTACTTC. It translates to CASSLTGTYEQYF.

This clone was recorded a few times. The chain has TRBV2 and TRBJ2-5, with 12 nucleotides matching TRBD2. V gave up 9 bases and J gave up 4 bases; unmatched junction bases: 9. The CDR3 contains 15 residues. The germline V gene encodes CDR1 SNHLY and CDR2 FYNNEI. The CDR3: CARTSGGWELETQYF. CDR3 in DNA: TGTGCCAGGACTAGCGGGGGCTGGGAGCTAGAGACCCAGTACTTC.

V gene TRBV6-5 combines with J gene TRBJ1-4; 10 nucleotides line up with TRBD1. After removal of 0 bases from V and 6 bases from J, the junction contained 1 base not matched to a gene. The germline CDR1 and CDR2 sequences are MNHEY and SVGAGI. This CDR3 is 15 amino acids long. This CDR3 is CASSYSGTGDEKLFF. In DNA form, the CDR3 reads TGTGCCAGCAGTTACTCAGGGACAGGGGATGAAAAACTGTTTTTT.

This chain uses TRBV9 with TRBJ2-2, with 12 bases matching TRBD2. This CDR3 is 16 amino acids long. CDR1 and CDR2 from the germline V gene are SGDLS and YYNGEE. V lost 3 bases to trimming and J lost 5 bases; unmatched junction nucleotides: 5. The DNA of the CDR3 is TGTGCCAGCAGCGGGACTAGCGGGGAGAGGACCGGGGAGCTGTTTTTT. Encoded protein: CASSGTSGERTGELFF.

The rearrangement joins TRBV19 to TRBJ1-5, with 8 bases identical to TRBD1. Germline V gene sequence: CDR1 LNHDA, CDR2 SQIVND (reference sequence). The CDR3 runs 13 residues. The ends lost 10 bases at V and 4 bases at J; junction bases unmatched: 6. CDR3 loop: CATGDRRNQPQHF. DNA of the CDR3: TGTGCCACGGGGGACAGGCGTAATCAGCCCCAGCATTTT. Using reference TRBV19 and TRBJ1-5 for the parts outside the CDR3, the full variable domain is DGGITQSPKYLFRKEGQNVTLSCEQNLNHDAMYWYRQDPGQGLRLIYYSQIVNDFQKGDIAEGYSVSREKKESFPLTVTSAQKNPTAFYLCATGDRRNQPQHFGDGTRLSIL.

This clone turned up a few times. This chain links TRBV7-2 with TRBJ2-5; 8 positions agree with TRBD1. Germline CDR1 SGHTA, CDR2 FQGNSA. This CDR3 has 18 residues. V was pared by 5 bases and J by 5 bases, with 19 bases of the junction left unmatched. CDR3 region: CASSDVRGQTPRPETQYF. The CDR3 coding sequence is TGTGCCAGCAGCGACGTCAGGGGGCAGACCCCGCGGCCTGAGACCCAGTACTTC.

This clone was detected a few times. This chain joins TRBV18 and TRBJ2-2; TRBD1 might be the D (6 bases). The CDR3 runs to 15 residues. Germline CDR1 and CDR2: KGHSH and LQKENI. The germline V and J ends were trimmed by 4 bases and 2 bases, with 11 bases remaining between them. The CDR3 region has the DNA TGTGCCAGCTCACTCAGACAGGATAACACCGGGGAGCTGTTTTTT. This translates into CASSLRQDNTGELFF.

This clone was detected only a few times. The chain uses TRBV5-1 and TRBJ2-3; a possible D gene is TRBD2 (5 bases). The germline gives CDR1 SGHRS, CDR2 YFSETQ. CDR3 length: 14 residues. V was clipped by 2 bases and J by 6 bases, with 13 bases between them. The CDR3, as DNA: TGCGCCAGCAGCTTCGGACCGTCGGGGGATACGCAGTATTTT. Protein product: CASSFGPSGDTQYF. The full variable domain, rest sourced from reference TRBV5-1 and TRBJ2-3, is KAGVTQTPRYLIKTRGQQVTLSCSPISGHRSVSWYQQTPGQGLQFLFEYFSETQRNKGNFPGRFSGRQFSNSRSEMNVSTLELGDSALYLCASSFGPSGDTQYFGPGTRLTVL.

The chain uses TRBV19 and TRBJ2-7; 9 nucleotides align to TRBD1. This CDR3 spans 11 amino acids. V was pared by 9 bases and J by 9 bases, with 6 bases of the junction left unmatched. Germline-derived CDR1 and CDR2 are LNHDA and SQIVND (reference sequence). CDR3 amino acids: CASRTGEAQYF. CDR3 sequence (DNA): TGTGCCAGCCGGACAGGGGAGGCGCAGTACTTC. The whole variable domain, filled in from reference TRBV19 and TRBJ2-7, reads DGGITQSPKYLFRKEGQNVTLSCEQNLNHDAMYWYRQDPGQGLRLIYYSQIVNDFQKGDIAEGYSVSREKKESFPLTVTSAQKNPTAFYLCASRTGEAQYFGPGTRLTVT.

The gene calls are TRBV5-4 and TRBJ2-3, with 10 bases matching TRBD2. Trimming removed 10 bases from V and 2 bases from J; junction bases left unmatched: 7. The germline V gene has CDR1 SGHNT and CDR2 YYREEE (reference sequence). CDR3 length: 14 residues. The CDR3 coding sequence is TGTGCCTGCTCTAGCGGGGGATACACAGATACGCAGTATTTT. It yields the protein CACSSGGYTDTQYF.

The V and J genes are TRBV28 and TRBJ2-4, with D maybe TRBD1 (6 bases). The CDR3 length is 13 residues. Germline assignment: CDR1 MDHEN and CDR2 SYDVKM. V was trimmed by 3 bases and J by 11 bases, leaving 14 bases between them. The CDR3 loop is CASSFLGTPVQYF. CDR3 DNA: TGTGCCAGCAGTTTTTTGGGGACACCGGTTCAGTACTTC.

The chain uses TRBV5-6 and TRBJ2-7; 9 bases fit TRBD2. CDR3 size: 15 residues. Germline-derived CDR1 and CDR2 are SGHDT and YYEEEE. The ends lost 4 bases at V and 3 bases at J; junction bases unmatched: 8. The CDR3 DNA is TGTGCCAGCAGCCTGGGCGGGACTAGCCTCTACGAGCAGTACTTC. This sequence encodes CASSLGGTSLYEQYF.

The CDR3 region is CASSPQGANEQFF. The CDR3 region has the DNA TGTGCCAGCAGCCCACAGGGGGCTAATGAGCAGTTCTTC. The chain recombines TRBV5-6 with TRBJ2-1; 9 bases map to TRBD1. V shed 4 bases and J 7 bases; nucleotides not matched to a gene: 3. The CDR3 consists of 13 residues. CDR1 and CDR2 from the germline V gene are SGHDT and YYEEEE. Together with reference TRBV5-6 and TRBJ2-1, the CDR3 gives the full variable domain: DAGVTQSPTHLIKTRGQQVTLRCSPKSGHDTVSWYQQALGQGPQFIFQYYEEEERQRGNFPDRFSGHQFPNYSSELNVNALLLGDSALYLCASSPQGANEQFFGPGTRLTVL.

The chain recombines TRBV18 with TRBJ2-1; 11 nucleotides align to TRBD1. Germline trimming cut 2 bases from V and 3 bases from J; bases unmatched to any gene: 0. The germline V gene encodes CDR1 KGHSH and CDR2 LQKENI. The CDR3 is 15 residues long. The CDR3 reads CASSPGTGGYNEQFF. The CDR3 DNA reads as TGTGCCAGCTCACCAGGGACAGGGGGCTACAATGAGCAGTTCTTC.

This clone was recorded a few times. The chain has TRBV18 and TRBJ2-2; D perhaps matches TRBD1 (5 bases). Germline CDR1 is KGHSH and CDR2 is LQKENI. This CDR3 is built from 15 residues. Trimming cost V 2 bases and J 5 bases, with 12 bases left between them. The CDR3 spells CASSPGAVLTGELFF. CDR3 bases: TGTGCCAGCTCACCAGGGGCGGTTTTGACCGGGGAGCTGTTTTTT. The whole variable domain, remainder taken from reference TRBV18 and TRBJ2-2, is NAGVMQNPRHLVRRRGQEARLRCSPMKGHSHVYWYRQLPEEGLKFMVYLQKENIIDESGMPKERFSAEFPKEGPSILRIQQVVRGDSAAYFCASSPGAVLTGELFFGEGSRLTVL.

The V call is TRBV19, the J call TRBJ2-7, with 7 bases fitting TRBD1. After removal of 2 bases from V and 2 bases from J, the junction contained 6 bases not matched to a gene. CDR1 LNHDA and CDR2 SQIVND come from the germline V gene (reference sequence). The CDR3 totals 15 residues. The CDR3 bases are TGTGCCAGTAGTATAAGTGGGCAGGGGGCCTACGAGCAGTACTTC. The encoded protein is CASSISGQGAYEQYF. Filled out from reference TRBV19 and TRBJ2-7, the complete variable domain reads DGGITQSPKYLFRKEGQNVTLSCEQNLNHDAMYWYRQDPGQGLRLIYYSQIVNDFQKGDIAEGYSVSREKKESFPLTVTSAQKNPTAFYLCASSISGQGAYEQYFGPGTRLTVT.

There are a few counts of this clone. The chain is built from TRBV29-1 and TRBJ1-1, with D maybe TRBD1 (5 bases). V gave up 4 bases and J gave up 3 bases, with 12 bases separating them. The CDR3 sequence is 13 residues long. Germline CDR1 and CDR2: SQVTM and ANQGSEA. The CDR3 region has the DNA TGCAGCGTTGCCAGGGTGAGTGACACTGAAGCTTTCTTT. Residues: CSVARVSDTEAFF.

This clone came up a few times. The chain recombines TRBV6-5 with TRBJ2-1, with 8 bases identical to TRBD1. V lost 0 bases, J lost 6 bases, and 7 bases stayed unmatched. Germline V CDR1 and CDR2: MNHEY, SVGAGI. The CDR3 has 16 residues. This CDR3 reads CASSYSIGQGGNEQFF. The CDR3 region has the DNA TGTGCCAGCAGTTACTCGATAGGACAGGGTGGCAATGAGCAGTTCTTC.

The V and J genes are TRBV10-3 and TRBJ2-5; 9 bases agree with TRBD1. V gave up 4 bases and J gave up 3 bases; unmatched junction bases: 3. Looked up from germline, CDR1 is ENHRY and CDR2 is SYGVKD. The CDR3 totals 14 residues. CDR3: CAISAGQGEETQYF. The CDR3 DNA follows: TGTGCCATCAGTGCGGGACAGGGAGAAGAGACCCAGTACTTC.